The next 27 T cell receptor beta chains were all read from a single sample in a study of T cells after yellow fever vaccination. TCRdb passed the 5' RACE reads through MiXCR, listing each CDR3 protein once. The data hold around 250,000 distinct CDR3 sequences, with roughly 4.8% observed a single time. The sample was CD4+ T cells sorted from PBMCs, taken on the day of the yellow fever booster vaccination. The receptors stem from a young man who received the YFV17D yellow fever vaccine.

This clonotype was detected a few times. Here the CDR3 reads CASSYRDRVSYEQYF. In DNA, the CDR3 is TGTGCCAGCAGTTACAGGGACAGAGTATCCTACGAGCAGTACTTC. The V call is TRBV6-5, the J call TRBJ2-7; 7 bases map to TRBD1. V trimming: 2 bases; J trimming: 1 base; junction bases outside the gene matches: 5. Germline CDR1 MNHEY, CDR2 SVGAGI. There are 15 residues in the CDR3.

The chain couples TRBV7-6 to TRBJ2-5; D remains ambiguous. Germline V gene lookup returns CDR1 SGHVS and CDR2 FNYEAQ. This CDR3 has 15 amino acids. The V gene lost 4 bases and the J gene lost 7 bases, with 19 bases spanning the gap. The CDR3 DNA reads TGTGCCAGCAGCTCTACCGCGACTGGTATTCGGACCCAGTACTTC. As protein: CASSSTATGIRTQYF.

The chain links TRBV6-6 to TRBJ1-3; D ambiguous. V was clipped by 1 base and J by 0 bases, with 4 bases between them. This CDR3 is built from 14 residues. Germline loops: CDR1 MNHNY, CDR2 SVGAGI (reference sequence). CDR3 region: CASSYWGSGNTIYF. DNA of the CDR3: TGTGCCAGCAGTTACTGGGGCTCTGGAAACACCATATATTTT.

This clonotype has just a few counts. The chain joins TRBV5-4 to TRBJ1-6; D is possibly TRBD1 (5 bases). Between the trimmed V and J ends, which lost 4 bases and 9 bases, there was a span of 11 bases. CDR3 size: 13 residues. The germline CDR1 and CDR2 sequences are SGHNT and YYREEE (reference sequence). As DNA, the CDR3 is TGTGCCAGCAGCCTGGGGGGAAGTTCACCCCTCCACTTT. Residues: CASSLGGSSPLHF.

This clonotype has at least ten counts. The genes are TRBV12-3 or TRBV12-4 and TRBJ1-4; tentative D call: TRBD1 (6 bases). The CDR3 contains 14 residues. Trimming took off 2 bases at V and 10 bases at J, with 14 bases between the two ends. The CDR3 here is CASSLTGTSGKLFF. The CDR3 DNA follows: TGTGCCAGCAGTTTAACCGGGACATCTGGAAAACTGTTTTTT.

The V call is TRBV6-5, the J call TRBJ2-1; the match to TRBD1 covers 7 bases. The CDR3 length is 15 residues. The trim removed 7 bases at V and 6 bases at J, leaving 12 bases unmatched. The germline gives CDR1 MNHEY, CDR2 SVGAGI. The CDR3 sequence is CASTGTALRGNEQFF. In DNA form, the CDR3 reads TGTGCCAGCACCGGGACAGCTCTTCGTGGCAATGAGCAGTTCTTC.

V usage is TRBV10-3 and J usage is TRBJ2-5; 8 positions agree with TRBD1. CDR1 ENHRY and CDR2 SYGVKD come from the germline V gene. V lost 3 bases, J lost 5 bases, and 8 bases stayed unmatched. CDR3 length equals 15 residues. The CDR3 DNA is TGTGCCATCAGTGATTCAGGGGGCCGGCGGGAGACCCAGTACTTC. It translates to CAISDSGGRRETQYF.

This clonotype was seen a few times. The chain links TRBV7-3 to TRBJ2-3; D gene uncertain. The germline V gene has CDR1 SGHTA and CDR2 FQGTGA. The CDR3 totals 12 residues. Deletions cut 3 bases from V and 7 bases from J, with 8 bases between. CDR3 nucleotides: TGTGCCAGCAGCTTGACGCCACATACGCAGTATTTT. Protein product: CASSLTPHTQYF.

The genes are TRBV6-5 and TRBJ2-3, with D possibly matching TRBD2 (5 bases). The CDR3 consists of 13 residues. Germline values: CDR1 MNHEY, CDR2 SVGAGI. Trimming cost V 8 bases and J 3 bases, with 12 bases left between them. In nucleotides, the CDR3 is TGTGCCAGCCGGGGAAGGGTTACAGATACGCAGTATTTT. Encoded protein: CASRGRVTDTQYF.

This clonotype has ten or more counts. This rearrangement joins TRBV6-6 to TRBJ2-1; TRBD2 aligns across 8 bases. The CDR3 loop spans 14 amino acids. Looked up from germline, CDR1 is MNHNY and CDR2 is SVGAGI (reference sequence). With 4 bases clipped from V and 2 bases from J, the junction kept 1 base outside the gene matches. The DNA of the CDR3 is TGTGCCAGCAGTTCGGGACTAGCCTACAATGAGCAGTTCTTC. Protein sequence: CASSSGLAYNEQFF.

The chain joins TRBV7-2 to TRBJ2-7, with D unresolved. Germline-derived CDR1 and CDR2 are SGHTA and FQGNSA. The germline V and J ends were trimmed by 1 base and 5 bases, with 9 bases remaining between them. The CDR3 consists of 13 residues. CDR3 bases: TGTGCCAGCAGCTTAGATTACCGCGACGAGCAGTACTTC. Amino acids: CASSLDYRDEQYF.

The chain employs TRBV7-2 and TRBJ2-3; 14 bases agree with TRBD2. The V and J ends lost 3 bases and 5 bases, in that order; junction bases with no gene match: 7. The CDR3 totals 17 residues. Germline V CDR1 and CDR2: SGHTA, FQGNSA. The DNA of the CDR3 is TGTGCCAGCAGCTTTGGACTAGCGGGGGGCCGTGGAGATACGCAGTATTTT. Translation: CASSFGLAGGRGDTQYF.

The chain is built from TRBV6-5 and TRBJ1-6, with TRBD1 identical over 7 bases. There are 18 residues in the CDR3. V shed 0 bases, J shed 9 bases, and the junction held 14 bases outside the gene matches. CDR1 and CDR2 from the germline V gene are MNHEY and SVGAGI. CDR3 in amino acids: CASSYSAGGLFRRSPLHF. As DNA, the CDR3 is TGTGCCAGCAGTTACTCGGCAGGGGGGTTATTCCGACGTTCACCCCTCCACTTT.

This chain uses TRBV3-1 with TRBJ2-1; 10 nucleotides match TRBD2. This CDR3 comprises 19 residues. The junction had 19 bases not matched to a gene; V was cut back by 1 base and J by 10 bases. The germline V gene encodes CDR1 LGHDT and CDR2 YNNKEL (reference sequence). As DNA, the CDR3 is TGTGCCAGCAGCCAAGCAACAGCGGCTTCTAGCGGGGGAGGAGGCGAGCAGTTCTTC. It yields the protein CASSQATAASSGGGGEQFF.

In its sample, this clonotype was seen many times. CDR3: CASRTEGTEAFF. The CDR3 bases are TGTGCCAGCAGAACGGAGGGCACTGAAGCTTTCTTT. The genes are TRBV12-3 or TRBV12-4 and TRBJ1-1; D is unclear. Trimming cost V 6 bases and J 4 bases, with 9 bases left between them. The CDR3 covers 12 residues.

The table lists this clonotype with a few counts. This chain links TRBV18 with TRBJ2-2; tentatively, D is TRBD1 (5 bases). The length of the CDR3 is 14 residues. Germline CDR1 and CDR2: KGHSH and LQKENI. Trimming removed 4 bases from V and 4 bases from J, with 10 bases in between. As DNA, the CDR3 is TGTGCCAGCTCACGGGGCAGTACCACCGGGGAGCTGTTTTTT. This codes for CASSRGSTTGELFF.

This clonotype was recorded a few times. J is TRBJ2-7 and V is TRBV3-1, with D perhaps matching TRBD2 (6 bases). CDR1 LGHDT and CDR2 YNNKEL come from the germline V gene (reference sequence). Deletions cut 1 base from V and 0 bases from J, with 13 bases between. The CDR3 runs 16 residues. The CDR3 bases are TGTGCCAGCAGCCAAGTCCGGAGGGGCATCTCCTACGAGCAGTACTTC. Its translation: CASSQVRRGISYEQYF.

This clonotype has at least ten counts. The chain links TRBV28 to TRBJ2-3; 9 bases fit TRBD1. Trimming at V came to 10 bases and at J to 4 bases, leaving 9 bases not matched to a gene. This CDR3 contains 14 residues. Germline V gene data show CDR1 as MDHEN and CDR2 as SYDVKM. The CDR3: CAIKRDRVSDTQYF. CDR3 sequence (DNA): TGTGCCATCAAGCGGGACAGGGTATCAGATACGCAGTATTTT.

This clonotype appeared a few times. The J gene is TRBJ2-6, the V gene TRBV7-2; D gene ambiguous. CDR1 is SGHTA and CDR2 is FQGNSA in the germline V gene. This CDR3 is 13 amino acids long. V was cut by 1 base and J by 12 bases, with 10 bases left in between. The CDR3 nucleotides are TGTGCCAGCAGCTTAGTTGGGCCAGGCGTCCTGACTTTC. This translates into CASSLVGPGVLTF.

The V gene is TRBV4-2, the J gene TRBJ2-7; possible D gene TRBD1, 6 bases. Between the trimmed V and J ends, which lost 1 base and 5 bases, there was a span of 18 bases. Per the germline V gene, CDR1 is LGHNA and CDR2 is YNFKEQ. CDR3 size: 16 residues. CDR3 residues: CASSQVSGGAPNEQYF. CDR3 bases: TGTGCCAGCAGCCAAGTTTCTGGGGGCGCGCCGAACGAGCAGTACTTC.

The V and J genes are TRBV29-1 and TRBJ2-1, with TRBD2 matching 14 bases. Germline CDR1 reads SQVTM; CDR2 reads ANQGSEA. The CDR3 has 17 amino acids. J gave up 2 bases and V 3 bases, and 6 bases lay outside the gene matches. This CDR3 reads CSVDLTSGGGAYNEQFF. Written as DNA, the CDR3 is TGCAGCGTTGACTTGACTAGCGGGGGGGGAGCCTACAATGAGCAGTTCTTC.

This chain uses TRBV5-5 with TRBJ2-7; D is unresolved. Trimming stripped 5 bases from V and 0 bases from J, with 9 bases between. Germline V gives CDR1 SGHKS, CDR2 YYEKEE (reference sequence). The CDR3 runs to 13 residues. CDR3: CASSSMSSYEQYV. CDR3 DNA: TGTGCCAGCAGTTCGATGAGCTCCTACGAGCAGTACGTC.

This clonotype was observed a few times. The rearrangement links TRBV6-1 to TRBJ2-1; D is perhaps TRBD1 or TRBD2 (5 bases each). V shed 2 bases and J shed 3 bases, with 8 bases lying between them. The CDR3 sequence is 14 residues long. In germline, CDR1 is MNHNS, CDR2 SASEGT. The CDR3 nucleotides read TGTGCCAGCAGTGAACAGGGACGCTACAATGAGCAGTTCTTC. It yields the protein CASSEQGRYNEQFF.

This clonotype was recorded many times. This chain joins TRBV27 and TRBJ1-1, with 9 positions matching TRBD1. The germline gives CDR1 MNHEY, CDR2 SMNVEV (reference sequence). The CDR3 sequence is 15 residues long. Trimming at V came to 3 bases and at J to 1 base, leaving 3 bases not matched to a gene. CDR3 nucleotides: TGTGCCAGCAGTTTTGGGACAGGGAGGAACACTGAAGCTTTCTTT. This codes for CASSFGTGRNTEAFF.

This clonotype came up a few times. The gene calls are TRBV4-2 and TRBJ2-7; D might be TRBD2 (5 bases). V lost 0 bases, J lost 3 bases, and 18 bases lay in between. This CDR3 region has 17 residues. CDR1 LGHNA and CDR2 YNFKEQ come from the germline V gene. The CDR3 DNA is TGTGCCAGCAGCCAAGATTATGGGAGCTCGGCCGGCTACGAGCAGTACTTC. It is translated as CASSQDYGSSAGYEQYF.

The rearrangement uses TRBV7-7 and TRBJ1-4, with D uncertain. Germline assignment: CDR1 SSHAT and CDR2 FNYEAQ (reference sequence). Trimming left V 5 bases short and J 8 bases short, with 15 bases between. The CDR3 sequence is 14 residues long. CDR3 bases: TGTGCCAGCAGCCCCCACAACCTGGGAGAAAAACTGTTTTTT. Protein product: CASSPHNLGEKLFF.

The sample holds a few counts of this clonotype. The chain is built from TRBV20-1 and TRBJ2-5; D uncertain. CDR3 length: 11 residues. Deletions cut 4 bases from V and 1 base from J, with 4 bases between. Germline assignment: CDR1 DFQATT and CDR2 SNEGSKA (reference sequence). The CDR3 nucleotides are TGCAGTGCTAACGGCCAAGAGACCCAGTACTTC. Its translation: CSANGQETQYF.